This T cell receptor beta chain emerged from a study of T cells in Graves' hyperthyroidism and ophthalmopathy. For the study at large: Peripheral blood was drawn at first diagnosis, prior to all treatment. Overall study results and limits: A 13 V-J signature model discriminated ophthalmopathy versus stable hyperthyroidism. Ophthalmopathy, as predicted by the model, came a median roughly 6.8 months after the prediction.

A remark on this clonotype: Antigen: not known. A much more abundant neighbour one base away suggests this may be a read error.

The CDR3 has 14 residues. The V gene's germline CDR1 is LNHDA and CDR2 SQIVND (reference sequence). The V gene end was trimmed by 3 bases and the J gene end by 6 bases; junction bases not matched to a gene: 7. TCR beta CDR3 region amplification was performed from RNA transcripts. The TCR CDR3 was amplified in a first-round RT-PCR using the HTBI primer set. MiXCR, run by TCRdb on the multiplex PCR reads, gives a single entry per CDR3 protein. Of fewer than 850,000 distinct CDR3 sequences in the sample, around 15% are singletons; the top ten hold about a sixth. This chain joins TRBV19 and TRBJ2-7; 8 bases map to TRBD2. The TCR originated in a man between 50 and 59 years old with Graves' hyperthyroidism. The sample was blood. The CDR3 nucleotides are TGTGCCAGTAGTATGTGGACTAGCTTTGCCGAGCAGTACTTC. Its translation is CASSMWTSFAEQYF.